This TCR beta chain stems from a study of blood T cell repertoires in COVID-19. Whole-study context: The United States, Italy and Spain were the sources of the acute and convalescent COVID-19 samples.

Trimming cost V 2 bases and J 0 bases, with 12 bases left between them. The V gene's germline CDR1 is SGHRS and CDR2 YFSETQ. The CDR3 consists of 16 residues. How the authors handled the data: How many nucleated cells were present was estimated from reference gene primer amplification. Clones were read by immunoSEQ multiplex PCR, and TCRdb kept only the in-frame ones, dropping some. The V and J calls and clone size come from that table; D and trimming were worked out from the DNA. The repertoire holds 90,000 to 100,000 clones, with approximately 81% as singletons. The rearrangement uses TRBV5-1 and TRBJ2-1; D is unclear. Sequences were obtained from peripheral blood. The sequence came from a woman aged 80 or over with acute or convalescent COVID-19. The CDR3 sequence is CASSFGSRSSYNEQFF. CDR3 sequence (DNA): TGCGCCAGCAGCTTTGGCAGTCGAAGCTCCTACAATGAGCAGTTCTTC.